A selection of T cell receptor beta chains follows, all from one sample in a study of radiotherapy plus CTLA-4 blockade in lung cancer. Sequencing was performed with immunoSEQ multiplex PCR; in TCRdb, only in-frame clones are kept and a portion is missing. The sample has tens of thousands of clones; about 74% are singletons. The sample consisted of peripheral blood, taken from a patient treated with radiotherapy plus ipilimumab. The receptors shown here come from a human donor with non-small cell lung cancer whose response to radiotherapy plus ipilimumab could not be evaluated. Both conserved end residues are part of each CDR3. The D gene is left open where the match is weak. Not all rows give a size; the values are once, few, many and, for expanded clones, a class.

-	TRBJ2-5	-	TRBV5-1	TGCGCCAGCAGCTTGGTGCCAGGGGAGTGGACCCAGTACTTC	CASSLVPGEWTQYF
-	TRBJ2-7	TRBD1	TRBV7-9	TGTGCCAGCAGCGCCGTCGACAGGGGAGGCTCCTACGAGCAGTACTTC	CASSAVDRGGSYEQYF
-	TRBJ2-1	-	TRBV4-2	TGTGCCAGCAGCCGTCGGGGGACCCTCAATGAGCAGTTCTTC	CASSRRGTLNEQFF
-	TRBJ2-4	-	TRBV2	TGTGCCAGCAAGGATAGCGAGCTCCCCATTCAGTACTTC	CASKDSELPIQYF
-	TRBJ1-4	-	TRBV7-2	TGTGCCAGCAGCTCGAGTCTAATGAAAAGACTGTTTTTT	CASSSSLMKRLFF
-	TRBJ2-2	TRBD2	TRBV9	TGTGCCAGCAGCGTAATGGGGGGGACCGGGGAGCTGTTTTTT	CASSVMGGTGELFF
-	TRBJ2-7	TRBD1	TRBV7-6	TGTGCCAGCAGCTTAGGTCTGGGACAGGGTCCAGGGGGATTCGAGCAGTACTTC	CASSLGLGQGPGGFEQYF
-	TRBJ1-2	TRBD1	TRBV4-1	TGCGCCAGCAGCCAAGGGCTTACAGGGGGCTATGGCTACACCTTC	CASSQGLTGGYGYTF
-	TRBJ1-1	TRBD1	TRBV28	TGTGCCAGCAGAACCGGGACAGGGTCCAAGTTGGTCTTT	CASRTGTGSKLVF
few	TRBJ1-5	-	TRBV28	TGTGCCATCCACTCCGGGCAGGGCCGCAATCAGCCCCAGCATTTT	CAIHSGQGRNQPQHF
-	TRBJ1-6	-	TRBV30	TGTGCCTTGAACATCGTTAACCATAATTCACCCCTCCACTTT	CALNIVNHNSPLHF